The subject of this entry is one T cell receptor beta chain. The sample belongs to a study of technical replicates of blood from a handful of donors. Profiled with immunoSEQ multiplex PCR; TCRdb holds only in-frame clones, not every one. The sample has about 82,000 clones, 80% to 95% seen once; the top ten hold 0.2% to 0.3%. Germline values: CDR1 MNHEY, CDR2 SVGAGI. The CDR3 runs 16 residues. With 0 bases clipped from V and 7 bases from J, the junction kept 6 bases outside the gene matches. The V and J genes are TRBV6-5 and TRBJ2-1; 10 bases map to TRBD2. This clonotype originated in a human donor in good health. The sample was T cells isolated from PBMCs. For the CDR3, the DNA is TGTGCCAGCAGTTACTCGCCGGGACTAGCGATAAATGAGCAGTTCTTC. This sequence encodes CASSYSPGLAINEQFF.